This paragraph reports one T cell receptor (beta chain). Its antigen is not yet known. One base away there is no much larger clone; base qualities are not given. To prepare the library, the immunoSEQ multiplex PCR assay was applied. Some 1.1 x 10^5 TCR templates per sample were assayed on the deep sequencing platform. Genomic DNA extracted from sorted T cells was the material used for TCRbeta CDR3 sequencing. As for the authors' bioinformatics: The R programming language was used for clonal analysis of the TCRbeta CDR3 data. Unstimulated samples were compared with post-reaction CFSE-low samples to define alloreactive CD4+ and CD8+ clones. Alloreactive CD4+ clones were assigned to regulatory or non-regulatory origin by matching sequences to sorted unstimulated Treg and non-Treg repertoires. In its TCRdb copy, this immuneACCESS table keeps in-frame sequences only and misses some clones. Where compared with another copy, unresolved V genes explain less than half of these, and the others have no known cause. V, J and clone size reflect that table, while D and trimming were determined from the DNA. The sample includes 60,000 to 65,000 clones, with 65% to 80% observed a single time. The ten largest make up roughly 0.4% of the sample.

The CDR3 covers 15 residues, taking in both the cysteine and the phenylalanine. Left in the record is the CDR3 DNA by itself, 45 bases read in frame from the first base. Between the V and J ends, shortened by 7 bases and 10 bases respectively, the junction contains 20 bases. CDR1 and CDR2 (MDHEN, SYDVKM) derive from the germline V gene. This sample was taken from a study of siplizumab effects on memory and regulatory T cells (dated by TCRdb to about 2019). Study-level background: The study looked at the effect of siplizumab, an anti-CD2 antibody, on alloreactive T-cell subsets in allogeneic mixed lymphocyte reactions made from human PBMCs.

Broader findings and caveats from the paper: No functional confirmation was obtained for the suppressive function of proliferating Tregs from siplizumab cultures. Because sequences below about 10^-5 frequency were poorly captured, only a minor fraction of alloreactive clones could be mapped to unstimulated subsets. Compared with memory T cells, unstimulated naive T cells appeared more diverse, and naive cells seemed to make a substantial contribution to the alloresponse. Siplizumab significantly reduced the cumulative frequency of alloreactive sequences traceable to unstimulated CD4+ memory T cells. Of the alloreactive CD4+ clones that could be mapped, the Treg-derived share averaged about 63% with siplizumab compared with roughly 27% in control reactions. A naive or memory phenotype could not be assigned to roughly 75-96% of proliferating CD4+ or CD8+ clones.

Unstimulated CD4+ memory cells were also sequenced in three donor pairs, together with CD4+ naive, CD8+ TEMRA, CD8+ naive and CD8+ effector memory subsets. Sorted unstimulated T cells and proliferating T cells recovered from mixed lymphocyte reactions underwent TCRbeta CDR3 sequencing. Fresh whole blood from 9 to 10 HLA-typed healthy donors served as the source for isolating PBMCs. This clonotype was obtained from a human donor in good health. Material for sequencing was memory CD4+ T cells sorted from blood. The cell subset or site label on this specimen signifies: unstimulated CD4+ memory T cells. The V gene is TRBV28 and the J gene is TRBJ1-6, with TRBD1 tentatively as D gene (5 bases match). The encoded CDR3 is CASIARDRGTSPLHF. The nucleotide sequence is TGTGCCAGCATAGCCCGAGACAGAGGCACCTCACCCCTCCACTTT.